This T cell receptor (beta chain) was retrieved from a study of CD8 T cells in ankylosing spondylitis. Germline loops: CDR1 SGDLS, CDR2 YYNGEE. CDR3 size: 14 residues. The V and J ends lost 5 bases and 7 bases, in that order; junction bases with no gene match: 6. Notes on the study in general: Reportedly, matched ankylosing spondylitis synovial fluid was significantly enriched for disease-linked clones. In the blood and synovial fluid of reactive arthritis, some motif variants had been previously reported.

TCRdb re-derived calls from the 5' RACE reads in MiXCR, one entry per CDR3 protein. The data hold approximately 15,000 distinct CDR3 sequences, with more than 2.5% observed a single time. This clonotype has a count of ten or more. Antigen specificity is unknown. The sample taken for sequencing was blood, either unsorted or a sorted T cell fraction (not recorded which). This receptor was obtained from a male donor with ankylosing spondylitis or in good health (not recorded which). This chain links TRBV9 with TRBJ2-2; TRBD2 matches 9 bases. Here the CDR3 DNA reads TGTGCCAGCAGGGTTAGCGGGGGTGGCGGGGAGCTGTTTTTT. Translating gives CASRVSGGGGELFF.